The clone carrying this T cell receptor beta chain was detected a few times. Antigen specificity is unknown. The sample has other DNA sequences that encode this CDR3 too. Vbeta (60) and Jbeta (13) primers were used in the PCR. The repertoire was sequenced with immunoSEQ multiplex PCR; TCRdb's copy has only in-frame clones and lacks some. The table records more than 70,000 clones, less than 85% of them present only once. The data were obtained in a study of cytomegalovirus exposure and HLA in healthy donors. Study details: As released early, the data held approximately 80 million unique TCRs from HLA-typed donors. Findings of the study overall: About 87% or about 30% of the time was how often most TCR beta V segments were productive, according to an earlier analysis.

This CDR3 has 12 amino acids. Germline-derived CDR1 and CDR2 are SQVTM and ANQGSEA. V dropped 6 bases and J dropped 4; count of bases not matched to a gene: 5. The chain is built from TRBV29-1 and TRBJ1-2, with 7 nucleotides matching TRBD1. The sequence was obtained from a woman in her fifties or sixties in good health and CMV-seropositive. The specimen was PBMCs. The CDR3 here is CSVAGTVYGYTF. The CDR3 coding sequence is TGCAGCGTCGCCGGGACAGTCTATGGCTACACCTTC.